The T cell receptor (beta chain) described here comes from a study of blood T cell repertoires in COVID-19. Turning to the study itself: T cells, B-cell-depleted T cells, or PBMCs supplied cDNA or gDNA.

Sequencing used immunoSEQ multiplex PCR; TCRdb keeps in-frame clones, though not all of them. The sample consists of roughly 43,000 clones, approximately 70% of them appearing once. The V gene end was trimmed by 0 bases and the J gene end by 4 bases; junction bases not matched to a gene: 9. This CDR3 contains 16 residues. In germline, CDR1 is SGHNT, CDR2 YYREEE (reference sequence). Specimen: peripheral blood. This TCR derives from an elderly man with acute or convalescent COVID-19. V and J are TRBV5-4 and TRBJ1-1; TRBD1 matches 7 bases. CDR3 sequence reads: CASSLDPGAGGTEAFF. CDR3 DNA sequence: TGTGCCAGCAGCTTGGACCCAGGGGCAGGGGGCACTGAAGCTTTCTTT.